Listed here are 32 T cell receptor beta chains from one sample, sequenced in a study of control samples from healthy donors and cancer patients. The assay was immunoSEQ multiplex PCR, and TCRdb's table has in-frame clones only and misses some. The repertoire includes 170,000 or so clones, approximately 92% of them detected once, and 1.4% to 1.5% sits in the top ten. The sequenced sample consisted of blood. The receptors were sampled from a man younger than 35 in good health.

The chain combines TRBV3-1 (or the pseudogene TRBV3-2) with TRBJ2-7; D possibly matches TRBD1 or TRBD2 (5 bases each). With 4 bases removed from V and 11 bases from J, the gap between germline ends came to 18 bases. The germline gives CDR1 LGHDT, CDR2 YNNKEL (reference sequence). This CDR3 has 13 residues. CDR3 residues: CASSLPGQKDEYF. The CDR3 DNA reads TGTGCCAGCAGCCTCCCGGGGCAAAAAGACGAGTACTTC.

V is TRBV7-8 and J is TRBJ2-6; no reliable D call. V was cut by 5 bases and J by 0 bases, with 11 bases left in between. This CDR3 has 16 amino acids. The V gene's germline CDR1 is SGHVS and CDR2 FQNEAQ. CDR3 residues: CASSHLRYSGANVLTF. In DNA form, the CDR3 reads TGTGCCAGCAGCCACCTCCGGTACTCTGGGGCCAACGTCCTGACTTTC.

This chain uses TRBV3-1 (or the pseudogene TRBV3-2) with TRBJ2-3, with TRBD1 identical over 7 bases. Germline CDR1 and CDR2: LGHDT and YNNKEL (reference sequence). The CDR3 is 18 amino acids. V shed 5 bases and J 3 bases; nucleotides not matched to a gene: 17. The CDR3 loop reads CASSKRQTGRVVTDTQYF. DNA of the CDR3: TGTGCCAGCAGCAAGCGTCAGACAGGGCGGGTCGTTACAGATACGCAGTATTTT.

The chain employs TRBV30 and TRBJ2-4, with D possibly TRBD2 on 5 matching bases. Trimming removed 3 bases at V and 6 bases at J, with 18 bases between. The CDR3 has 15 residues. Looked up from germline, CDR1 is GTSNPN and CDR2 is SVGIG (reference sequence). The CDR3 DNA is TGTGCCTGGAGCTTAAAACGGGAAGGAGGAAACATTCAGTACTTC. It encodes CAWSLKREGGNIQYF.

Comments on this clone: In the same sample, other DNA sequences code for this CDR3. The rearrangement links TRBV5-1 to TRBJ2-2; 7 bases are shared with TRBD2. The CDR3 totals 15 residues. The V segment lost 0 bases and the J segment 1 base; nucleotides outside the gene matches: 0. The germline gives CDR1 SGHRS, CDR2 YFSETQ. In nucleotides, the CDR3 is TGCGCCAGCAGCTTGGCGGGGGGGAACACCGGGGAGCTGTTTTTT. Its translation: CASSLAGGNTGELFF.

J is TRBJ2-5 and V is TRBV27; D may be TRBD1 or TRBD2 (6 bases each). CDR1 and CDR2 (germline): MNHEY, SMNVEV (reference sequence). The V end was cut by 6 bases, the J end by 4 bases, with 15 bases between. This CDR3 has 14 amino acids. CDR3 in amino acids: CASRRGASGETQYF. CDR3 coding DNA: TGTGCCAGCAGGAGGGGGGCATCGGGAGAGACCCAGTACTTC.

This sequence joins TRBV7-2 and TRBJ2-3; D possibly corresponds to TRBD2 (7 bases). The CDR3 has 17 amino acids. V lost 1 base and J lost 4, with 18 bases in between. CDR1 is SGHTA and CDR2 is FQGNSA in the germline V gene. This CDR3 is CASSLGGGRGEADTQYF. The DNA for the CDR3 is TGTGCCAGCAGCTTAGGCGGGGGCAGGGGAGAGGCAGATACGCAGTATTTT.

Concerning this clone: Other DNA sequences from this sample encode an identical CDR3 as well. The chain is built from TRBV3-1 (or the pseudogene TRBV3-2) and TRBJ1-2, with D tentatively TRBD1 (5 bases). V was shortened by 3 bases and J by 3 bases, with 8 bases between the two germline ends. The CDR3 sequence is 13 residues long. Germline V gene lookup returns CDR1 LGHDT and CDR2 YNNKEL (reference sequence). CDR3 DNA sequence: TGTGCCAGCAGCCAGGGGCTAGACTATGGCTACACCTTC. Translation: CASSQGLDYGYTF.

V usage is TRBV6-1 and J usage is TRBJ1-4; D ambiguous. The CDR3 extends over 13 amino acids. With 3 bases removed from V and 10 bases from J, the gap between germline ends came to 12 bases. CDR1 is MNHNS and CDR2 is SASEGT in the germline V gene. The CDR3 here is CASSDRSRSKLFF. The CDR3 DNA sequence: TGTGCCAGCAGTGATCGGAGCCGGTCAAAACTGTTTTTT.

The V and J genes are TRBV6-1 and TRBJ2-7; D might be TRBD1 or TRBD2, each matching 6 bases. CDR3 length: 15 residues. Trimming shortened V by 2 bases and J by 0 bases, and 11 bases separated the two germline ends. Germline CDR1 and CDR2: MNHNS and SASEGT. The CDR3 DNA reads TGTGCCAGCAGTGAAAGGGGGGCTGGCTCCTACGAGCAGTACTTC. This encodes CASSERGAGSYEQYF.

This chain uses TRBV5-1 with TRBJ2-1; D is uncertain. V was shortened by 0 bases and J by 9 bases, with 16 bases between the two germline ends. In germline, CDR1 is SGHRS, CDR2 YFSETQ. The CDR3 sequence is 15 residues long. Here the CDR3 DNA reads TGCGCCAGCAGCTTGGCCCCGGGCCCACCTGGTGAGCAGTTCTTC. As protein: CASSLAPGPPGEQFF.

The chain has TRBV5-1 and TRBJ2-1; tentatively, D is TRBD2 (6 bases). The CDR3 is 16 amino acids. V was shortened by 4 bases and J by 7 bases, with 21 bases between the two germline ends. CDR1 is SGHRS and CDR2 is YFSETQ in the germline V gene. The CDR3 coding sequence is TGCGCCAGCAGCCGAGGTACGGAGGGCCTTAGGAATGAGCAGTTCTTC. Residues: CASSRGTEGLRNEQFF.

CDR3 residues: CASSLADPGTGNGYTF. The DNA for the CDR3 is TGTGCCAGCAGCCTCGCGGATCCCGGGACAGGGAATGGCTACACCTTC. The chain carries TRBV3-1 (or the pseudogene TRBV3-2) and TRBJ1-2, with 9 bases fitting TRBD1. The CDR3 runs 16 residues. Losses at the gene ends were 4 bases for V and 6 bases for J; bases not matched to a gene: 12. In germline, CDR1 is LGHDT, CDR2 YNNKEL (reference sequence).

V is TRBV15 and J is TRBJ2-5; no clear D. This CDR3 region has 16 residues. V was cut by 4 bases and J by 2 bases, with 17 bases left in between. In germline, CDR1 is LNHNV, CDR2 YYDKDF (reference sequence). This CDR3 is CATSNLKSTLQETQYF. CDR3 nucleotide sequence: TGTGCCACCAGCAATCTAAAGTCGACGTTACAAGAGACCCAGTACTTC.

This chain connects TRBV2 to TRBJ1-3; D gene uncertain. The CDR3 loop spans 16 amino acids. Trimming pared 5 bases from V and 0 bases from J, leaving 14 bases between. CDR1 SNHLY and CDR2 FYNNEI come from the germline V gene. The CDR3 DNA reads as TGTGCCAGCAGTTTTTCTATACCCAGCTCTGGAAACACCATATATTTT. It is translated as CASSFSIPSSGNTIYF.

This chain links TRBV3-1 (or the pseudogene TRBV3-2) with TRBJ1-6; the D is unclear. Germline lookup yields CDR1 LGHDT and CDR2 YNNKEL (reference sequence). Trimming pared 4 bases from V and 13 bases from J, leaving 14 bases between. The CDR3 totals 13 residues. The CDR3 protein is CASSPDRVMPLHF. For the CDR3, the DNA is TGTGCCAGCAGCCCAGACCGAGTAATGCCCCTCCACTTT.

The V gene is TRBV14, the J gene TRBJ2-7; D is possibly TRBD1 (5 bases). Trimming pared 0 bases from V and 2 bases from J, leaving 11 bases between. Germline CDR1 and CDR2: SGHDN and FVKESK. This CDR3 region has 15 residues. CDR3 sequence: CASSQDPGQTYEQYF. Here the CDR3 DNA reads TGTGCCAGCAGCCAAGATCCAGGACAAACCTACGAGCAGTACTTC.

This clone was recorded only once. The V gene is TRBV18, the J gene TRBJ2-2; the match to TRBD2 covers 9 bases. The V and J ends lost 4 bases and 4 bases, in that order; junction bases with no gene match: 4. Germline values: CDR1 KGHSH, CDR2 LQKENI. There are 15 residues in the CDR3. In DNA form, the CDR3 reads TGTGCCAGCTCACGAGGGACTAGCAGCACCGGGGAGCTGTTTTTT. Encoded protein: CASSRGTSSTGELFF.

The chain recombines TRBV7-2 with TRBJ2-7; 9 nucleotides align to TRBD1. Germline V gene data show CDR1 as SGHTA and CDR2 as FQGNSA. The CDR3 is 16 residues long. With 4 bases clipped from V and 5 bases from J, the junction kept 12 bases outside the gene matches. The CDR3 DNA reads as TGTGCCAGCAGCTCACCCAAGACAGGGGGAGGACACGAGCAGTACTTC. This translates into CASSSPKTGGGHEQYF.

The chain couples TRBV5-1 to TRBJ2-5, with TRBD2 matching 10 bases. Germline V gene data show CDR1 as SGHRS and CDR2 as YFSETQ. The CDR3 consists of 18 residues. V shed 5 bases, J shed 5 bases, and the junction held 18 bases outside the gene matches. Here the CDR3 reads CASRVGTSAAPHNETQYF. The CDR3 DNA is TGCGCCAGCAGGGTTGGGACTAGCGCCGCCCCCCATAATGAGACCCAGTACTTC.

The CDR3 here is CASSSGTSVRETQYF. CDR3 sequence (DNA): TGCGCCAGCAGCTCCGGGACTAGCGTGAGGGAGACCCAGTACTTC. The chain combines TRBV5-1 with TRBJ2-5; TRBD2 matches 10 bases. CDR1 is SGHRS and CDR2 is YFSETQ in the germline V gene. V shed 3 bases, J shed 5 bases, and the junction held 7 bases outside the gene matches. The CDR3 covers 15 residues.

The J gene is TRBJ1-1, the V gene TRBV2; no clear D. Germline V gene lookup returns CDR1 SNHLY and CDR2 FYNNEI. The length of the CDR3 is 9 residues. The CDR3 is CASETEAFF. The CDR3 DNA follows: TGTGCGTCGGAGACTGAAGCTTTCTTT.

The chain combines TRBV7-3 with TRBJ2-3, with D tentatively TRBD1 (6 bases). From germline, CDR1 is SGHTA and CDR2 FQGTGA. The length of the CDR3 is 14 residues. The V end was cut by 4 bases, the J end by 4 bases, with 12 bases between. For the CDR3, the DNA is TGTGCCAGCAGCTACCGACAGGCCCCAGATACGCAGTATTTT. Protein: CASSYRQAPDTQYF.

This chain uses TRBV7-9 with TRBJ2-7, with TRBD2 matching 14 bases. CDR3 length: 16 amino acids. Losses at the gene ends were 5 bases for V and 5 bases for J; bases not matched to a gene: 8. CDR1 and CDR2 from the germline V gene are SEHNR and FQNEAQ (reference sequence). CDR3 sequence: CASSPPGLAGDDEQYF. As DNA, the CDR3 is TGTGCCAGCAGCCCTCCGGGACTAGCGGGGGATGACGAGCAGTACTTC. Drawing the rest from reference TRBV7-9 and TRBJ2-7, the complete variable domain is DTGVSQNPRHKITKRGQNVTFRCDPISEHNRLYWYRQTLGQGPEFLTYFQNEAQLEKSRLLSDRFSAERPKGSFSTLEIQRTEQGDSAMYLCASSPPGLAGDDEQYFGPGTRLTVT.

CDR3 nucleotides: TGCGCCAGCAGCCAGGACAGCGGAACTGAAGCTTTCTTT. Translated, it gives CASSQDSGTEAFF. The chain couples TRBV5-1 to TRBJ1-1, with a tentative D call TRBD1 (6 bases). The germline CDR1 and CDR2 sequences are SGHRS and YFSETQ. This CDR3 comprises 13 residues. V was pared by 4 bases and J by 5 bases, with 12 bases between.

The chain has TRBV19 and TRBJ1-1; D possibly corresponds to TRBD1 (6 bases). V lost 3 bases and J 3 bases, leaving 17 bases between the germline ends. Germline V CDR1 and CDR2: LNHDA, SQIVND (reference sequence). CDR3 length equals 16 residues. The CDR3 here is CASSMYQGPTYTEAFF. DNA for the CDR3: TGTGCCAGTAGTATGTATCAGGGGCCGACCTACACTGAAGCTTTCTTT.

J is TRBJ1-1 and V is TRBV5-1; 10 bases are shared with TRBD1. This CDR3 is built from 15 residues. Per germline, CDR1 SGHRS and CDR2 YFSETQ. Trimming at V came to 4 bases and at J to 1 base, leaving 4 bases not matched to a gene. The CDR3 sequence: CASSRGTGENTEAFF. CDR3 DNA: TGCGCCAGCAGCCGTGGGACAGGGGAGAACACTGAAGCTTTCTTT.

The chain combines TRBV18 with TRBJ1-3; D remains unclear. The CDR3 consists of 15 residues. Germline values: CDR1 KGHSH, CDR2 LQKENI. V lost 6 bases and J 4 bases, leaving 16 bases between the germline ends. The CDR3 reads CASSSRSADGNTIYF. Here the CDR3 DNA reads TGTGCCAGCTCGTCTCGCAGTGCAGACGGAAACACCATATATTTT. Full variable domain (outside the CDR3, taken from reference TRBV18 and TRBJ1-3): NAGVMQNPRHLVRRRGQEARLRCSPMKGHSHVYWYRQLPEEGLKFMVYLQKENIIDESGMPKERFSAEFPKEGPSILRIQQVVRGDSAAYFCASSSRSADGNTIYFGEGSWLTVV.

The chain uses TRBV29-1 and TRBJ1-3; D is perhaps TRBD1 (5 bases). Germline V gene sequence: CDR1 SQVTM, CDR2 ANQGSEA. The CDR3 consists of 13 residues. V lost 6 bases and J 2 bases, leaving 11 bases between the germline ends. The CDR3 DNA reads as TGCAGCGTCGCGGGGGTTACTGGAAACACCATATATTTT. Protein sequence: CSVAGVTGNTIYF.

The CDR3 nucleotides read TGTGCCATCAGTTCACAGCGGTACCCTCACACAGATACGCAGTATTTT. Its protein is CAISSQRYPHTDTQYF. The rearrangement joins TRBV10-3 to TRBJ2-3; weak D call: TRBD2 (5 bases). Germline assignment: CDR1 ENHRY and CDR2 SYGVKD. V lost 5 bases, J lost 2 bases, and 17 bases lay in between. The CDR3 covers 16 residues.

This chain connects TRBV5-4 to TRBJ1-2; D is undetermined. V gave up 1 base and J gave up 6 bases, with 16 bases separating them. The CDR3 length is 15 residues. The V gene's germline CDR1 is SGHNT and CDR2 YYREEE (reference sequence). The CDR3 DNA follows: TGTGCCAGCAGCTTGCCAAGCCTGCTCTGGAATGGCTACACCTTC. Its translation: CASSLPSLLWNGYTF.

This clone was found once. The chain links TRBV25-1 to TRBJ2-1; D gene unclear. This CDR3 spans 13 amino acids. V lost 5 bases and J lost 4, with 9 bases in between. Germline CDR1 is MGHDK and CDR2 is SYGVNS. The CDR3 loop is CASSSEAYNEQFF. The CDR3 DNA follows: TGTGCCAGCAGTAGTGAGGCGTACAATGAGCAGTTCTTC.